A selection of T cell receptor beta chains follows, all from one sample in a study of spatial heterogeneity in lung cancer. TCRdb re-derived calls from the 5' RACE reads in MiXCR, one entry per CDR3 protein. The sample lists approximately 56,000 distinct CDR3 sequences; around 7.7% were seen once. The input for sequencing was PBMCs, taken at follow-up. These receptors were taken from a female donor with early-stage non-small cell lung cancer. Both conserved end residues are part of each CDR3. A D gene is named only where the DNA matches it firmly. Only part of the rows carry a size: once, few, many, or a class if the clone is expanded.

d_call: -; j_call: TRBJ1-5; v_call: TRBV4-1; clone_size: few; cdr3_aa: CASSERTAPGQPQHF; cdr3_nt: TGCGCCAGCAGCGAACGGACAGCTCCGGGCCAGCCCCAGCATTTT
d_call: -; j_call: TRBJ1-5; v_call: TRBV20-1; clone_size: few; cdr3_aa: CSARVGTGSNQPQHF; cdr3_nt: TGCAGTGCTAGGGTAGGGACGGGGAGCAATCAGCCCCAGCATTTT
d_call: -; j_call: TRBJ1-4; v_call: TRBV5-4; clone_size: few; cdr3_aa: CASSPSRRGTTNEKLFF; cdr3_nt: TGTGCCAGCAGCCCCAGCCGCAGGGGCACAACTAATGAAAAACTGTTTTTT
d_call: -; j_call: TRBJ2-3; v_call: TRBV27; clone_size: many; cdr3_aa: CASTQWTGTDTQYF; cdr3_nt: TGTGCCAGCACCCAATGGACAGGCACAGATACGCAGTATTTT
d_call: -; j_call: TRBJ2-5; v_call: TRBV6-5; clone_size: many; cdr3_aa: CASSQGHQETQYF; cdr3_nt: TGTGCCAGCAGTCAGGGGCATCAAGAGACCCAGTACTTC
d_call: -; j_call: TRBJ2-7; v_call: TRBV24-1; clone_size: many; cdr3_aa: CATSDPRSGEVGEQYF; cdr3_nt: TGTGCCACCAGTGATCCTAGGTCAGGGGAAGTGGGCGAGCAGTACTTC
d_call: -; j_call: TRBJ1-2; v_call: TRBV19; clone_size: few; cdr3_aa: CASGRESYGYTF; cdr3_nt: TGTGCCAGTGGCAGGGAGAGCTATGGCTACACCTTC
d_call: TRBD2; j_call: TRBJ2-2; v_call: TRBV12-3/TRBV12-4; clone_size: -; cdr3_aa: CASSPHGTSGSGELFF; cdr3_nt: TGTGCCAGCAGTCCACATGGGACTAGCGGTTCCGGGGAGCTGTTTTTT
d_call: -; j_call: TRBJ2-1; v_call: TRBV15; clone_size: many; cdr3_aa: CATSRRTGPPNEQFF; cdr3_nt: TGTGCCACCAGCAGACGAACAGGGCCTCCCAATGAGCAGTTCTTC
d_call: TRBD2; j_call: TRBJ2-5; v_call: TRBV7-9; clone_size: -; cdr3_aa: CASSWTGTEEAGEETQYF; cdr3_nt: TGTGCCAGCAGCTGGACCGGGACGGAGGAAGCGGGAGAAGAGACCCAGTACTTC
d_call: TRBD2; j_call: TRBJ2-7; v_call: TRBV7-9; clone_size: few; cdr3_aa: CASSPPTSGPYEQYF; cdr3_nt: TGTGCCAGCAGCCCCCCGACTAGCGGTCCCTACGAGCAGTACTTC
d_call: -; j_call: TRBJ1-4; v_call: TRBV6-1; clone_size: many; cdr3_aa: CASSEAMGEKLFF; cdr3_nt: TGTGCCAGCAGTGAAGCGATGGGGGAAAAACTGTTTTTT
d_call: TRBD1; j_call: TRBJ1-4; v_call: TRBV2; clone_size: -; cdr3_aa: CASSLQGSNEKLFF; cdr3_nt: TGTGCCAGCAGCCTACAGGGGTCTAATGAAAAACTGTTTTTT
d_call: -; j_call: TRBJ1-1; v_call: TRBV7-3; clone_size: -; cdr3_aa: CASSLTSRVNTEAFF; cdr3_nt: TGTGCCAGCAGCTTAACGTCCAGGGTAAACACTGAAGCTTTCTTT
d_call: -; j_call: TRBJ1-1; v_call: TRBV20-1; clone_size: many; cdr3_aa: CSAREPLNTEAFF; cdr3_nt: TGCAGTGCTAGAGAACCGCTGAACACTGAAGCTTTCTTT
d_call: -; j_call: TRBJ2-3; v_call: TRBV6-5; clone_size: -; cdr3_aa: CASTRKGAASTDTQYF; cdr3_nt: TGTGCCAGCACCCGAAAGGGAGCGGCTAGCACAGATACGCAGTATTTT
d_call: -; j_call: TRBJ2-5; v_call: TRBV7-9; clone_size: -; cdr3_aa: CASSSGTYQETQYF; cdr3_nt: TGTGCCAGCAGCTCCGGGACGTACCAAGAGACCCAGTACTTC
d_call: -; j_call: TRBJ2-1; v_call: TRBV6-5; clone_size: few; cdr3_aa: CASSYEGPIASNEQFF; cdr3_nt: TGTGCCAGCAGTTACGAGGGGCCGATTGCTAGCAATGAGCAGTTCTTC
d_call: -; j_call: TRBJ2-1; v_call: TRBV15; clone_size: few; cdr3_aa: CATTPGSSYNEQFF; cdr3_nt: TGTGCCACCACTCCCGGGAGCTCCTACAATGAGCAGTTCTTC
d_call: TRBD2; j_call: TRBJ2-1; v_call: TRBV7-2; clone_size: -; cdr3_aa: CASSPRWTSGGQSSYNEQFF; cdr3_nt: TGTGCCAGCAGCCCTCGCTGGACTAGCGGGGGGCAAAGCTCCTACAATGAGCAGTTCTTC
d_call: TRBD2; j_call: TRBJ2-5; v_call: TRBV15; clone_size: few; cdr3_aa: CATSRLAGRQETQYF; cdr3_nt: TGTGCCACCAGCAGATTAGCGGGGAGACAAGAGACCCAGTACTTC
d_call: TRBD2; j_call: TRBJ2-7; v_call: TRBV5-5; clone_size: many; cdr3_aa: CASSLIGTSSYEQYF; cdr3_nt: TGTGCCAGCAGCTTGATAGGGACTAGCTCCTACGAGCAGTACTTC
d_call: TRBD1; j_call: TRBJ2-1; v_call: TRBV3-1; clone_size: many; cdr3_aa: CASSYRTGGSYNEQFF; cdr3_nt: TGTGCCAGCAGCTACAGGACAGGAGGCTCCTACAATGAGCAGTTCTTC
d_call: TRBD1; j_call: TRBJ2-5; v_call: TRBV4-2; clone_size: -; cdr3_aa: CASSQGDRDQETQYF; cdr3_nt: TGTGCCAGCAGCCAAGGCGACAGGGACCAAGAGACCCAGTACTTC
d_call: TRBD1; j_call: TRBJ1-5; v_call: TRBV7-2; clone_size: few; cdr3_aa: CASSAGTGLNQPQHF; cdr3_nt: TGTGCCAGCAGCGCTGGGACAGGCCTCAATCAGCCCCAGCATTTT
d_call: TRBD1; j_call: TRBJ2-1; v_call: TRBV28; clone_size: medium-sized; cdr3_aa: CASSSTGTGYPYNEQFF; cdr3_nt: TGTGCCAGCAGCTCAACCGGGACAGGGTACCCTTACAATGAGCAGTTCTTC
d_call: -; j_call: TRBJ1-2; v_call: TRBV20-1; clone_size: few; cdr3_aa: CSARALLGEAQANYGYTF; cdr3_nt: TGCAGTGCTAGAGCATTACTCGGGGAGGCCCAAGCTAACTATGGCTACACCTTC
d_call: -; j_call: TRBJ1-5; v_call: TRBV12-3/TRBV12-4; clone_size: few; cdr3_aa: CASKVGNQPQHF; cdr3_nt: TGTGCCAGCAAAGTTGGCAATCAGCCCCAGCATTTT
d_call: TRBD2; j_call: TRBJ2-1; v_call: TRBV29-1; clone_size: -; cdr3_aa: CSVGLSLAGIGEQFF; cdr3_nt: TGCAGCGTTGGACTTTCACTAGCGGGGATCGGTGAGCAGTTCTTC